The subject of this entry is one T cell receptor (beta chain). The data were taken from a study of OX40 agonist ivuxolimab in advanced cancers. The V and J ends lost 4 bases and 5 bases, in that order; junction bases with no gene match: 7. The CDR3 has 14 amino acids. Per the germline V gene, CDR1 is MGHRA and CDR2 is YSYEKL. Profiled with immunoSEQ multiplex PCR; TCRdb holds only in-frame clones, not every one. Counted here are 60,000 to 65,000 clones, about 88% occurring once; the ten biggest clones make up about 11%. The source is an adult with an advanced solid tumor such as melanoma, head and neck, liver or kidney cancer. This sample comprised CD4+ or CD8+ T cells sorted from blood, obtained in a trial of the OX40 agonist ivuxolimab. V gene TRBV4-1 combines with J gene TRBJ1-1; 7 bases map to TRBD1. Here the CDR3 reads CASSPDPTGTEAFF. In DNA form, the CDR3 reads TGCGCCAGCAGCCCCGACCCGACAGGGACTGAAGCTTTCTTT.